This T cell receptor beta chain derives from a study of patients and donors after allogeneic stem cell transplantation. Germline CDR1 is SGHTA and CDR2 is FQGNSA. CDR3 length equals 15 residues. V lost 5 bases to trimming and J lost 2 bases, with 12 bases between them. TCRdb redid the calling of the RT-PCR reads with MiXCR, one entry per CDR3 protein. The table includes some 960,000 distinct CDR3 sequences, roughly 18% detected once. The chain has TRBV7-2 and TRBJ1-4, with TRBD1 as a possible D gene (5 bases). The sample was blood, either unsorted or a sorted T cell fraction (not recorded which). This sequence originates from a human donor who was either an allogeneic HSCT recipient or a stem cell or donor lymphocyte infusion donor (not recorded which). It is not recorded whose cells these are; they may come from a transplant donor. For the CDR3, the DNA is TGTGCCAGCAGCCCTAATGGGGGGACTAATGAAAAACTGTTTTTT. It codes for CASSPNGGTNEKLFF.